One T cell receptor (beta chain) is described in this entry. The target of this receptor is not known. No base quality values were provided; no much bigger clone lies one nucleotide off. This sample was taken from a study of T cell responses to AZD1222 COVID-19 vaccine (dated by TCRdb to about 2021). Regarding the complete study: TCR sequencing covered about 230 trial participants: about 210 given two doses of AZD1222 and 26 given two doses of MenACWY control vaccine. Trial participants were enrolled into age subgroups of 18-55, 56-69 and 70-plus years, which contained around 150, 28 and 57 TCR-sequenced participants, respectively. What the study reported, not specific to this receptor: The whole spike protein was spanned by vaccine-associated CD4 TCRs, and dominant responses were seen in regions 160-218 and 743-854. The 56-69-year group was small, and its depth increase did not reach significance, likely because of low power. No day 14 peak-response samples were available, so repertoires were characterized only after the peak T cell response. Nearly half of unique spike-specific TCRs reportedly recognized epitopes outside regions mutated in the B.1.351 and B.1.1.7 variants. Conclusions about previously exposed vaccinees were limited because only six AZD1222 recipients were SARS-CoV-2 seropositive at baseline. Most participants were white British and females outnumbered males, and the authors suggested that clonal diversity may have been underestimated. A significant rise in spike-specific TCR breadth and depth was observed after two AZD1222 doses relative to day 0 and relative to MenACWY recipients.

The CDR3 regions of human TCRbeta chains were subjected to immunosequencing. The published analysis was carried out like this. Repertoire TCRs were matched against a reference library of SARS-CoV-2-specific TCRs generated with the MIRA antigen-specificity platform. Breadth was defined as the fraction of unique TCRs that were SARS-CoV-2-associated, and depth was defined as the fraction of total T cells that were SARS-CoV-2-associated. Using the MIRA data, each spike-specific TCR was mapped to the spike region that the TCR reacts to and placed in a CD4 or CD8 class. Log10-transformed breadth and depth values were compared by one-way ANOVA with Sidak's multiple comparisons tests. Not all clones reach the TCRdb copy of this immuneACCESS table, which keeps in-frame sequences only. Checked studies attribute under half of the gap to unresolved V genes and leave the rest unexplained. V and J calls and clone size are those listed in that table; D and trimming were worked out from the DNA. In all, the sample holds more than 95,000 clones, and about nine tenths of those were seen once. 3% to 3.5% of the sample goes to the ten largest clones.

After removal of 3 bases from V and 6 bases from J, the junction retains 8 bases not matched to a gene. The CDR3 contains 15 residues, cysteine and phenylalanine counted. The kept DNA is CDR3 alone, 45 bases in frame from the first base. Taken from the germline V gene, the CDR1 and CDR2 loops are SGHRS and YFSETQ. This specimen's time point label, interpreted: about 28 days (+/-7) after the second vaccine dose. What this sample's treatment or condition label stands for: meningococcal conjugate vaccine given as trial control. Samples from vaccinated people were obtained from the UK trials COV001 and COV002, which included a single-blind randomized controlled phase 2/3 trial of AZD1222 (ChAdOx1 nCoV-19) in healthy adults. For TCRbeta chain sequencing, PBMC samples were collected from trial participants at day 0 and at day 28 after the second dose.

The specimen comprised peripheral blood, sampled 28 days after the second dose of the MenACWY control vaccine. This receptor chain uses TRBV5-1 and TRBJ2-1; 8 middle bases align to TRBD1. This receptor was identified in an adult who received the MenACWY meningococcal vaccine as a control. The nucleotide sequence reads as follows: TGCGCCAGCAGCTCCGAGGGGACAGGCTTCAATGAGCAGTTCTTC. Translation gives CASSSEGTGFNEQFF.